This T cell receptor (beta chain) was obtained from a study of cytomegalovirus exposure and HLA in healthy donors. The table lists this clone with a count of one. Its target is unknown. General observations from the study: The study found most TCR sequences rare, yet found some public TCRs in many donors. Reportedly, TCR beta sequences accurately predicted HLA-A and HLA-B alleles in most subjects.

PCR involved 60 Vbeta and 13 Jbeta primers. Assay: immunoSEQ multiplex PCR; the TCRdb copy retains only in-frame clones and omits some. The sample has about 200,000 clones; roughly 73% are singletons. CDR3 length equals 12 residues. Germline V gene data show CDR1 as WNHNN and CDR2 as SYGVQD (reference sequence). V was pared by 3 bases and J by 12 bases, with 13 bases between. Source material: PBMCs. This sequence joins TRBV10-1 and TRBJ2-3; no clear D gene. This sequence originates from a woman aged 25-40 years in good health and CMV-seropositive. CDR3 sequence: CASSETPAVQYF. The CDR3, as DNA: TGCGCCAGCAGTGAAACCCCGGCGGTTCAGTATTTT.